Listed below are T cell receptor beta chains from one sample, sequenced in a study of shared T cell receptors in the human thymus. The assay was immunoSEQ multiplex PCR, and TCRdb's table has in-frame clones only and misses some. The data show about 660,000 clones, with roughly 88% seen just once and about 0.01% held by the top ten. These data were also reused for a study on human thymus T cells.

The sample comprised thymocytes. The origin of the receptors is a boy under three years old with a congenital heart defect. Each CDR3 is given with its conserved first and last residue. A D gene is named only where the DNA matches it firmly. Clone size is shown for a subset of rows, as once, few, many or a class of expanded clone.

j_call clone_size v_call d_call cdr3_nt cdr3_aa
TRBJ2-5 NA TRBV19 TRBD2 TGTGCCAGTAGTATCCCGGGAGGGCCGAGGGAGACCCAGTACTTC CASSIPGGPRETQYF
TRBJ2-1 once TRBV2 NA TGTGCCAGCAGTGAAGCATCCCGCTACAATGAGCAGTTCTTC CASSEASRYNEQFF
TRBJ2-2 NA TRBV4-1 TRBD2 TGCGCCAGCAGCCTTTTAGGGACTAGCGTGGGGTCCGGGGAGCTGTTTTTT CASSLLGTSVGSGELFF
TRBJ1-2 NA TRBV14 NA TGTGCCAGCAGCCACCAAGGGTGGGGCGGCTACACCTTC CASSHQGWGGYTF
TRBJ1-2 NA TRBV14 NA TGTGCCAGCAGCCAAGAGCTGGGGCGCGGCTACACCTTC CASSQELGRGYTF
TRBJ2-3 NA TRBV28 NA TGTGCCAGCAGTTTAGCCAGGAGGGGCGAGACAGATACGCAGTATTTT CASSLARRGETDTQYF
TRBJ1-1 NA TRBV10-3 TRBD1 TGTGCCATCAGTGAGGACGGGGACAGGGGGCGCCGGGGCACTGAAGCTTTCTTT CAISEDGDRGRRGTEAFF
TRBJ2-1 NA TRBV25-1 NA TGTGCGGCTTCAACTAACTCCTACAATGAGCAGTTCTTC CAASTNSYNEQFF
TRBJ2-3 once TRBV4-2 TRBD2 TGTGCCAGCAGCCAAGAAAGCCTAGCGGGCCCAGATACGCAGTATTTT CASSQESLAGPDTQYF
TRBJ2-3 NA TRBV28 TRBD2 TGTGCCAGCAGTTACCGGGGAGGGCGCACAGATACGCAGTATTTT CASSYRGGRTDTQYF
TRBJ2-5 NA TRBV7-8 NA TGTGCCAGCAGCCGGAGGTTTCAAGAGACCCAGTACTTC CASSRRFQETQYF
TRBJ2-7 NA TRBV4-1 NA TGCGCCAGCAGCCATGCGGTGAGGCTCCCTTGGGGAGACGAGCAGTACTTC CASSHAVRLPWGDEQYF
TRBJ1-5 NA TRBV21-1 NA TGTGCCAGCAGCAAAGGGGCGGGTGGGGAGCCCCAGCATTTT CASSKGAGGEPQHF
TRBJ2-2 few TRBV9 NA TGTGCCAGCAGCGTAAGAGAGACGGACAAACGGACCGGGGAGCTGTTTTTT CASSVRETDKRTGELFF
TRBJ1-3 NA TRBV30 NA TGTGCCTGGAATCGATGGAGTCGAGGGCTATCCTCTGGAAACACCATATATTTT CAWNRWSRGLSSGNTIYF
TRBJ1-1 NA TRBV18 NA TGTGCCAGCTCCCACCCCTTACAGGGTCGGAACACTGAAGCTTTCTTT CASSHPLQGRNTEAFF